The table lists the clone carrying this TCR beta chain with a few counts. This specimen comes from a study of OX40 agonist ivuxolimab in advanced cancers. Whole-study context: Having had anti-PD-1, anti-PD-L1 or anti-CTLA-4 therapy before was allowed, and 40% to 45% had some.

J was trimmed by 7 bases and V by 6 bases; bases with no gene match: 12. CDR1 MRHNA and CDR2 SNTAGT come from the germline V gene. This CDR3 has 15 amino acids. Repertoires were generated with immunoSEQ multiplex PCR, while TCRdb's copy carries only in-frame clones and drops some. The repertoire holds about 24,000 clones, with approximately 86% as singletons. This sequence joins TRBV6-4 and TRBJ2-1; 7 nucleotides match TRBD2. The material was CD4+ or CD8+ T cells sorted from blood, obtained in a trial of the OX40 agonist ivuxolimab. The source is an adult with an advanced solid tumor such as melanoma, head and neck, liver or kidney cancer. CDR3 sequence (DNA): TGTGCCAGCAGGCCCCAGTCGGGGGGTGGGAATGAGCAGTTCTTC. It is translated as CASRPQSGGGNEQFF.